These 26 T cell receptor beta chains share one sample of origin, sequenced in a study of shared clonotypes between healthy human individuals. TCRdb's table, derived via immunoSEQ multiplex PCR, lists solely in-frame clones and lacks some. The sample lists over a million clones; more than 65% were seen once. Sequenced: memory CD4+ T cells sorted from blood. This sample's subset: CD45RA-negative fraction. The receptors originated from a man between 18 and 29 years old in good health.

V is TRBV7-2 and J is TRBJ2-1; D ambiguous. V lost 5 bases, J lost 6 bases, and 11 bases lay in between. In germline, CDR1 is SGHTA, CDR2 FQGNSA. The CDR3 is made up of 13 amino acids. The CDR3 coding sequence is TGTGCCAGCAGCCCGGTCGGTTCCAATGAGCAGTTCTTC. It translates to CASSPVGSNEQFF.

A note on this clone: This specimen includes other DNA sequences encoding the same CDR3. This chain links TRBV5-1 with TRBJ2-3; 7 nucleotides align to TRBD2. With 4 bases clipped from V and 4 bases from J, the junction kept 6 bases outside the gene matches. The CDR3 spans 14 residues. Germline CDR1 is SGHRS and CDR2 is YFSETQ. The CDR3 sequence: CASSLGGSADTQYF. Written as DNA, the CDR3 is TGCGCCAGCAGCCTGGGGGGGTCGGCAGATACGCAGTATTTT.

This chain uses TRBV6-5 with TRBJ1-2; 9 bases agree with TRBD1. Looked up from germline, CDR1 is MNHEY and CDR2 is SVGAGI. CDR3 length equals 15 residues. V was clipped by 4 bases and J by 7 bases; unmatched bases: 10. As DNA, the CDR3 is TGTGCCAGCAGTTCCTTGGGACAGGGTGTACGTGGCTACACCTTC. As protein: CASSSLGQGVRGYTF.

This chain connects TRBV11-1 to TRBJ2-5; D gene uncertain. Germline V gene data show CDR1 as SGHAT and CDR2 as FQDESV (reference sequence). The CDR3 is made up of 13 amino acids. The germline V and J ends were trimmed by 2 bases and 7 bases, with 11 bases remaining between them. The CDR3 loop reads CASSLFLGGTQYF. DNA for the CDR3: TGTGCCAGCAGCTTATTCTTGGGTGGGACCCAGTACTTC.

The chain's CDR3 is CASRPGTGVGNTIYF. The CDR3 nucleotides read TGTGCCAGCAGACCCGGGACAGGGGTCGGAAACACCATATATTTT. The rearrangement joins TRBV27 to TRBJ1-3, with 10 bases fitting TRBD1. Germline V gives CDR1 MNHEY, CDR2 SMNVEV (reference sequence). V lost 6 bases to trimming and J lost 4 bases; unmatched junction nucleotides: 6. The CDR3 has 15 amino acids.

The chain uses TRBV30 and TRBJ2-2; 7 bases agree with TRBD2. The CDR3 has 15 residues. Germline CDR1 GTSNPN, CDR2 SVGIG (reference sequence). Losses at the gene ends were 1 base for V and 3 bases for J; bases not matched to a gene: 5. For the CDR3, the DNA is TGTGCCTGGAGTGGGGGGAGGGCCGACACCGGGGAGCTGTTTTTT. It specifies CAWSGGRADTGELFF.

This clone has a single count. V usage is TRBV6-6 and J usage is TRBJ1-2; the match to TRBD1 covers 11 bases. CDR3 length: 13 amino acids. Germline CDR1 reads MNHNY; CDR2 reads SVGAGI (reference sequence). The V and J ends lost 4 bases and 7 bases, in that order; junction bases with no gene match: 2. CDR3 sequence: CASSWTGGGGYTF. The CDR3 nucleotides are TGTGCCAGCAGTTGGACAGGGGGCGGTGGCTACACCTTC.

This chain links TRBV19 with TRBJ2-3; no reliable D call. Between the trimmed V and J ends, which lost 3 bases and 7 bases, there was a span of 8 bases. Germline CDR1 is LNHDA and CDR2 is SQIVND (reference sequence). CDR3 length: 12 amino acids. CDR3 nucleotide sequence: TGTGCCAGTAGTATCCCAGGCAATACGCAGTATTTT. Amino acid sequence: CASSIPGNTQYF. The full variable domain, in which reference TRBV19 and TRBJ2-3 provide the parts outside the CDR3, is DGGITQSPKYLFRKEGQNVTLSCEQNLNHDAMYWYRQDPGQGLRLIYYSQIVNDFQKGDIAEGYSVSREKKESFPLTVTSAQKNPTAFYLCASSIPGNTQYFGPGTRLTVL.

A few counts support this clone. The same CDR3 is also encoded by other DNA sequences in this sample. The chain carries TRBV6-5 and TRBJ2-7; maybe TRBD1 (6 bases). Germline CDR1 reads MNHEY; CDR2 reads SVGAGI. The CDR3 is 12 amino acids. The V gene lost 5 bases and the J gene lost 6 bases, with 11 bases spanning the gap. In DNA form, the CDR3 reads TGTGCCAGCAGTCCGCTAGGGGGCGAGCAGTACTTC. Translating gives CASSPLGGEQYF.

Written as DNA, the CDR3 is TGTGCCAGCAGCCCTAACAGGATTTATAGCACAGATACGCAGTATTTT. Translation gives CASSPNRIYSTDTQYF. This chain connects TRBV2 to TRBJ2-3; weak D call: TRBD1 (5 bases). Germline V lookup: CDR1 SNHLY, CDR2 FYNNEI. V shed 6 bases and J shed 0 bases, with 16 bases lying between them. The CDR3 is 16 residues long.

The chain employs TRBV10-3 and TRBJ1-1; no reliable D call. The germline V gene has CDR1 ENHRY and CDR2 SYGVKD. The CDR3 spans 14 residues. V was trimmed by 6 bases and J by 1 base, leaving 12 bases between them. The CDR3, as DNA: TGTGCCATCAGCGCCGGACGGGGGAACACTGAAGCTTTCTTT. Encoded protein: CAISAGRGNTEAFF.

A remark on this clone: The same CDR3 also results from other DNA sequences found in this sample. This chain links TRBV7-2 with TRBJ2-2; TRBD1 matches at 7 bases. Trimming cost V 4 bases and J 0 bases; bases outside gene matches: 2. From germline, CDR1 is SGHTA and CDR2 FQGNSA. The CDR3 has 15 residues. The CDR3 spells CASSSGGANTGELFF. The CDR3, as DNA: TGTGCCAGCAGCTCAGGGGGAGCGAACACCGGGGAGCTGTTTTTT.

With respect to this clone: The sample has other DNA sequences that encode this CDR3 too. The CDR3: CASSLGNTGELFF. The CDR3 DNA reads TGCGCCAGCAGCTTGGGCAACACCGGGGAGCTGTTTTTT. This chain joins TRBV5-1 and TRBJ2-2; D not resolved. This CDR3 region has 13 residues. V shed 0 bases and J shed 2 bases, with 2 bases lying between them. Germline V gene data show CDR1 as SGHRS and CDR2 as YFSETQ.

The chain joins TRBV6-6 to TRBJ1-5, with a tentative D call TRBD1 (5 bases). Germline V lookup: CDR1 MNHNY, CDR2 SVGAGI (reference sequence). The ends were cut back, 7 bases at V and 6 bases at J, with 16 bases in the middle. The CDR3 length is 14 residues. The CDR3 bases are TGTGCCAGCACCATAATCGGGGGTGGTCAGCCCCAGCATTTT. Amino acids: CASTIIGGGQPQHF.

This sequence joins TRBV6-6 and TRBJ2-3, with 9 nucleotides matching TRBD1. The CDR3 totals 13 residues. CDR1 is MNHNY, CDR2 SVGAGI, per germline (reference sequence). The V and J ends lost 6 bases and 4 bases, in that order; junction bases with no gene match: 2. CDR3 DNA: TGTGCCAGCAGGGACAGGGGCCCAGATACGCAGTATTTT. This encodes CASRDRGPDTQYF.

The chain recombines TRBV2 with TRBJ1-2; TRBD1 might be the D (5 bases). In germline, CDR1 is SNHLY, CDR2 FYNNEI. This CDR3 spans 15 amino acids. Trimming removed 5 bases at V and 8 bases at J, with 21 bases between. The CDR3, as DNA: TGTGCCAGCAGTAAGGACATTAGGGAGCTCAGCGGCTACACCTTC. Encoded protein: CASSKDIRELSGYTF.

The V and J genes are TRBV5-6 and TRBJ1-3; D may be TRBD1 (6 bases). This CDR3 is built from 14 residues. V dropped 1 base and J dropped 2 bases, with 7 bases sitting between them. Germline CDR1 and CDR2: SGHDT and YYEEEE. CDR3: CASSLWGPGNTIYF. CDR3 DNA sequence: TGTGCCAGCAGCTTGTGGGGGCCTGGAAACACCATATATTTT.

This rearrangement joins TRBV2 to TRBJ2-5; possibly TRBD2 for D (5 bases). Germline CDR1 is SNHLY and CDR2 is FYNNEI. There are 13 residues in the CDR3. V was cut by 6 bases and J by 2 bases, with 10 bases left in between. The CDR3: CASSALGQETQYF. DNA for the CDR3: TGTGCCAGCAGCGCACTAGGGCAAGAGACCCAGTACTTC.

The chain joins TRBV28 to TRBJ2-1, with 10 bases identical to TRBD1. The length of the CDR3 is 15 residues. With 5 bases clipped from V and 8 bases from J, the junction kept 9 bases outside the gene matches. Germline V gives CDR1 MDHEN, CDR2 SYDVKM. CDR3 bases: TGTGCCAGCAGTAGAGACAGGGGGCGCAGCGATGAGCAGTTCTTC. Translating gives CASSRDRGRSDEQFF.

This clone was detected a few times. The V and J genes are TRBV15 and TRBJ1-3; 8 positions match TRBD1. This CDR3 is 16 amino acids long. The J segment lost 1 base and the V segment lost 0 bases, leaving 2 bases of the junction unmatched. Germline CDR1 is LNHNV and CDR2 is YYDKDF (reference sequence). DNA for the CDR3: TGTGCCACCAGCAGAGAAACAGGGGGTTCTGGAAACACCATATATTTT. Its translation is CATSRETGGSGNTIYF.

As for this clone: Given a much more abundant clone one base away, this may be a read error. The sample holds other DNA sequences that translate to the same CDR3. V is TRBV18 and J is TRBJ2-7; no clear D. Trimming took 2 bases from V and 3 from J, leaving 5 bases between them. The CDR3 sequence is 12 residues long. CDR1 and CDR2 from the germline V gene are KGHSH and LQKENI. CDR3 bases: TGTGCCAGCTCACCAGGGGACTACGAGCAGTACTTC. Amino acid sequence: CASSPGDYEQYF.

The rearrangement links TRBV9 to TRBJ1-6; 9 nucleotides match TRBD1. CDR3 size: 15 residues. CDR1 and CDR2 (germline): SGDLS, YYNGEE. The trim removed 3 bases at V and 7 bases at J, leaving 5 bases unmatched. CDR3 sequence: CASSAGQGRNSPLHF. The DNA of the CDR3 is TGTGCCAGCAGCGCCGGACAGGGGAGAAATTCACCCCTCCACTTT. The full variable domain, in which reference TRBV9 and TRBJ1-6 provide the parts outside the CDR3, is DSGVTQTPKHLITATGQRVTLRCSPRSGDLSVYWYQQSLDQGLQFLIQYYNGEERAKGNILERFSAQQFPDLHSELNLSSLELGDSALYFCASSAGQGRNSPLHFGNGTRLTVT.

This chain joins TRBV6-1 and TRBJ2-2, with TRBD2 matching over 7 bases. The CDR3 is 15 amino acids. Trimming took 5 bases from V and 6 from J; bases not matched to a gene: 9. Germline V lookup: CDR1 MNHNS, CDR2 SASEGT. The CDR3 DNA is TGTGCCAGCAGTAACAGCGGGGCGGGCGCCGGGGAGCTGTTTTTT. This codes for CASSNSGAGAGELFF.

The chain has TRBV7-2 and TRBJ2-1, with D perhaps TRBD2 (6 bases). This CDR3 comprises 15 residues. V was clipped by 4 bases and J by 6 bases, with 16 bases between them. Germline lookup yields CDR1 SGHTA and CDR2 FQGNSA. The CDR3 is CASSSPLGSGNEQFF. The CDR3 bases are TGTGCCAGCAGCTCCCCCCTGGGTAGCGGCAATGAGCAGTTCTTC. Full variable domain (missing parts from reference TRBV7-2 and TRBJ2-1): GAGVSQSPSNKVTEKGKDVELRCDPISGHTALYWYRQSLGQGLEFLIYFQGNSAPDKSGLPSDRFSAERTGGSVSTLTIQRTQQEDSAVYLCASSSPLGSGNEQFFGPGTRLTVL.

The chain employs TRBV10-1 and TRBJ2-1; no definite D call. The CDR3 runs 15 residues. The V and J ends lost 3 bases and 9 bases respectively, with 18 bases between them. The germline V gene encodes CDR1 WNHNN and CDR2 SYGVQD (reference sequence). The CDR3 region has the DNA TGCGCCAGCAGTGATACTTACCTTGGCTCCGGTGAGCAGTTCTTC. This gives the protein CASSDTYLGSGEQFF.

The chain has TRBV6-5 and TRBJ1-6; the D is unclear. Germline V lookup: CDR1 MNHEY, CDR2 SVGAGI. The CDR3 is made up of 15 amino acids. V gave up 6 bases and J gave up 7 bases, with 16 bases separating them. This CDR3 reads CASRPRVIENSPLHF. The CDR3, as DNA: TGTGCCAGCAGACCCCGGGTGATCGAGAATTCACCCCTCCACTTT.